One sample yielded the 21 T cell receptor beta chains listed below, sequenced in a study of cytomegalovirus exposure and HLA in healthy donors. The PCR employed 60 Vbeta primers together with 13 Jbeta primers. Assay: immunoSEQ multiplex PCR; the TCRdb copy retains only in-frame clones and omits some. This sample contains 150,000 to 200,000 clones. Sequencing was done on a sample of PBMCs. These TCRs come from a woman between 18 and 29 years old in good health and CMV-seropositive.

V usage is TRBV6-1 and J usage is TRBJ1-3, with D possibly being TRBD1 (6 bases). The CDR3 runs 15 residues. The V end was cut by 8 bases, the J end by 2 bases, with 16 bases between. Germline CDR1 and CDR2: MNHNS and SASEGT. CDR3 DNA: TGTGCCAGCTGGGACACTCGCCTTACTGGAAACACCATATATTTT. Protein product: CASWDTRLTGNTIYF.

The V gene is TRBV11-1, the J gene TRBJ2-2, with 9 bases that match TRBD1. The germline CDR1 and CDR2 sequences are SGHAT and FQDESV (reference sequence). J was trimmed by 7 bases and V by 4 bases; bases with no gene match: 4. The length of the CDR3 is 14 residues. This CDR3 reads CASSWDRAGGELFF. CDR3 nucleotides: TGTGCCAGCAGCTGGGACAGGGCGGGCGGGGAGCTGTTTTTT.

The chain couples TRBV13 to TRBJ2-1; TRBD2 might be the D (6 bases). V lost 2 bases and J lost 2, with 10 bases in between. The CDR3 has 15 amino acids. Per the germline V gene, CDR1 is PRHDT and CDR2 is FYEKMQ (reference sequence). The CDR3 sequence is CASSLTGGPYNEQFF. CDR3 sequence (DNA): TGTGCCAGCAGCTTAACCGGGGGACCCTACAATGAGCAGTTCTTC.

The J gene is TRBJ2-3, the V gene TRBV7-8; tentatively, D is TRBD2 (6 bases). The CDR3 length is 17 residues. Germline V gene sequence: CDR1 SGHVS, CDR2 FQNEAQ. The V end was cut by 5 bases, the J end by 0 bases, with 18 bases between. CDR3 nucleotides: TGTGCCAGCAGCCCTTACCGGGACTCCCCCAGCACAGATACGCAGTATTTT. Residues: CASSPYRDSPSTDTQYF.

For the CDR3, the DNA is TGCAGCGCACGGGACATCCTCTCCTACGAGCAGTACTTC. It specifies CSARDILSYEQYF. This chain uses TRBV29-1 with TRBJ2-7, with D possibly matching TRBD1 (6 bases). The CDR3 has 13 residues. V dropped 7 bases and J dropped 0 bases, with 13 bases sitting between them. In germline, CDR1 is SQVTM, CDR2 ANQGSEA.

The V gene is TRBV14, the J gene TRBJ1-6; 9 positions agree with TRBD1. The length of the CDR3 is 18 residues. The germline V gene encodes CDR1 SGHDN and CDR2 FVKESK. Trimming cost V 0 bases and J 10 bases; bases outside gene matches: 13. CDR3 sequence: CASSQDPPGQGWGSPLHF. The CDR3 DNA sequence: TGTGCCAGCAGCCAAGACCCACCGGGACAGGGTTGGGGGTCACCCCTCCACTTT. Combining the CDR3 with reference TRBV14 and TRBJ1-6 gives the whole variable domain EAGVTQFPSHSVIEKGQTVTLRCDPISGHDNLYWYRRVMGKEIKFLLHFVKESKQDESGMPNNRFLAERTGGTYSTLKVQPAELEDSGVYFCASSQDPPGQGWGSPLHFGNGTRLTVT.

This chain links TRBV13 with TRBJ2-1, with 9 bases aligning to TRBD1. Unmatched junction bases numbered 6, after V lost 4 bases and J lost 8 bases. CDR3 length equals 14 residues. Germline V gene lookup returns CDR1 PRHDT and CDR2 FYEKMQ (reference sequence). The CDR3 DNA reads as TGTGCCAGCAGCTACTCGGACAGGGGCTATGAGCAGTTCTTC. It is translated as CASSYSDRGYEQFF.

The chain recombines TRBV27 with TRBJ2-3, with 7 bases matching TRBD2. The V and J ends lost 7 bases and 0 bases, in that order; junction bases with no gene match: 7. Germline V CDR1 and CDR2: MNHEY, SMNVEV (reference sequence). The CDR3 has 15 residues. CDR3 in DNA: TGTGCCAGCACGATTCTTAGCGGGAGCACAGATACGCAGTATTTT. Translating it yields CASTILSGSTDTQYF.

The rearrangement joins TRBV9 to TRBJ2-7; 8 nucleotides match TRBD2. The ends lost 0 bases at V and 3 bases at J; junction bases unmatched: 5. The CDR3 spans 15 residues. Germline V CDR1 and CDR2: SGDLS, YYNGEE. This CDR3 is CASSVAGSGGYEQYF. In nucleotides, the CDR3 is TGTGCCAGCAGCGTAGCAGGAAGCGGGGGCTACGAGCAGTACTTC.

V gene TRBV19 combines with J gene TRBJ2-5; 9 bases align to TRBD2. Germline V gene lookup returns CDR1 LNHDA and CDR2 SQIVND (reference sequence). Trimming cost V 10 bases and J 2 bases; bases outside gene matches: 8. This CDR3 region has 14 residues. The CDR3 here is CATRLAERQETQYF. The DNA of the CDR3 is TGTGCCACCCGACTAGCGGAGAGACAAGAGACCCAGTACTTC.

The J gene is TRBJ2-1, the V gene TRBV25-1; the match to TRBD1 covers 7 bases. The CDR3 runs to 14 residues. Germline V lookup: CDR1 MGHDK, CDR2 SYGVNS. The trim removed 6 bases at V and 2 bases at J, leaving 4 bases unmatched. The CDR3 DNA reads TGTGCCAGCAGGGGACAGTTGACCTACAATGAGCAGTTCTTC. The encoded protein is CASRGQLTYNEQFF.

The chain couples TRBV19 to TRBJ1-4, with 11 bases lining up with TRBD1. V lost 4 bases to trimming and J lost 5 bases; unmatched junction nucleotides: 3. The germline V gene encodes CDR1 LNHDA and CDR2 SQIVND (reference sequence). The CDR3 consists of 15 residues. The CDR3 nucleotides are TGTGCCAGTAGTACCGGGACAGGGGGAAATGAAAAACTGTTTTTT. This sequence encodes CASSTGTGGNEKLFF. The full variable domain, its missing parts supplied by reference TRBV19 and TRBJ1-4, is DGGITQSPKYLFRKEGQNVTLSCEQNLNHDAMYWYRQDPGQGLRLIYYSQIVNDFQKGDIAEGYSVSREKKESFPLTVTSAQKNPTAFYLCASSTGTGGNEKLFFGSGTQLSVL.

The chain is built from TRBV15 and TRBJ1-2; D is possibly TRBD1 (5 bases). Germline V lookup: CDR1 LNHNV, CDR2 YYDKDF (reference sequence). The CDR3 extends over 13 amino acids. The V end was cut by 0 bases, the J end by 8 bases, with 10 bases between. CDR3 nucleotides: TGTGCCACCAGCAGAGACGGACACTTGGGCTACACCTTC. The encoded protein is CATSRDGHLGYTF.

With regard to this clone: Compared with germline, one end of the junction differs, possibly owing to a read error. V usage is TRBV19 and J usage is TRBJ2-2; 9 nucleotides line up with TRBD1. The CDR3 is 17 residues long. CDR1 and CDR2 from the germline V gene are LNHDA and SQIVND (reference sequence). CDR3 DNA: TGTGCCAGTAGTATAGTGAAGGACAGGGGTGGTACCGGGGAGCTGCTTTTT. Translation gives CASSIVKDRGGTGELLF.

The CDR3 DNA is TGTGCCAGCACCACTTCTCTAGCGGGAGGCATTCAGTACTTC. Translation gives CASTTSLAGGIQYF. This chain links TRBV6-6 with TRBJ2-4, with 11 bases matching TRBD2. This CDR3 has 14 amino acids. Losses at the gene ends were 7 bases for V and 9 bases for J; bases not matched to a gene: 8. CDR1 MNHNY and CDR2 SVGAGI come from the germline V gene (reference sequence).

The V and J genes are TRBV7-2 and TRBJ2-1; 8 nucleotides match TRBD2. Germline assignment: CDR1 SGHTA and CDR2 FQGNSA. The CDR3 runs to 17 residues. J gave up 6 bases and V 0 bases, and 10 bases lay outside the gene matches. CDR3 loop: CASSLAPGGAVRNEQFF. CDR3 nucleotides: TGTGCCAGCAGCTTAGCACCCGGGGGGGCCGTGCGCAATGAGCAGTTCTTC.

V usage is TRBV13 and J usage is TRBJ1-1, with TRBD1 matching over 9 bases. This CDR3 comprises 15 residues. The germline V gene encodes CDR1 PRHDT and CDR2 FYEKMQ (reference sequence). V shed 6 bases, J shed 1 base, and the junction held 6 bases outside the gene matches. Here the CDR3 reads CASSSWDRANTEAFF. The CDR3 DNA reads TGTGCCAGCAGTTCCTGGGACAGGGCGAACACTGAAGCTTTCTTT.

V and J are TRBV20-1 and TRBJ1-1; no clear D. The CDR3 has 11 residues. Germline V gene data show CDR1 as DFQATT and CDR2 as SNEGSKA (reference sequence). V was cut by 6 bases and J by 7 bases, with 12 bases left in between. The CDR3 bases are TGCAGTGCGAGGGATGGAGGTGAAGCTTTCTTT. Translated, it gives CSARDGGEAFF.

This rearrangement joins TRBV25-1 to TRBJ2-5; 7 positions match TRBD1. This CDR3 contains 13 residues. The ends lost 8 bases at V and 5 bases at J; junction bases unmatched: 8. Germline V CDR1 and CDR2: MGHDK, SYGVNS. The DNA of the CDR3 is TGTGCCAGCCAGTCGACAGGGCGGGAGACCCAGTACTTC. Translating it yields CASQSTGRETQYF.

The chain couples TRBV28 to TRBJ2-1, with D maybe TRBD1 (6 bases). CDR1 MDHEN and CDR2 SYDVKM come from the germline V gene. The CDR3 length is 16 residues. Trimming shortened V by 1 base and J by 0 bases, and 10 bases separated the two germline ends. The CDR3 DNA sequence: TGTGCCAGCAGTTTATCGGGCAGGGGCTCCTACAATGAGCAGTTCTTC. It is translated as CASSLSGRGSYNEQFF.

This chain connects TRBV18 to TRBJ1-1; D is unclear. Germline lookup yields CDR1 KGHSH and CDR2 LQKENI. With 5 bases removed from V and 3 bases from J, the gap between germline ends came to 16 bases. The CDR3 runs 15 residues. CDR3 region: CASSKSGQAYTEAFF. Written as DNA, the CDR3 is TGTGCCAGCTCAAAGAGCGGGCAGGCGTACACTGAAGCTTTCTTT.